This TCR beta chain stems from a study of blood T cell repertoires in COVID-19. TCRdb keeps only in-frame clones here, not all; method: immunoSEQ multiplex PCR. Of about 93,000 clones listed, about 90% are singletons. The CDR3 extends over 17 amino acids. V was clipped by 6 bases and J by 0 bases, with 18 bases between them. The TCR sequence derives from a human donor with active COVID-19. The donor label of this sample is uncertain. The sample taken for sequencing was peripheral blood. The chain carries TRBV23-1 and TRBJ2-1, with D perhaps matching TRBD2 (7 bases). TRBV23-1 is marked as an open reading frame, function uncertain. CDR3: CASRAGEGLSSYNEQFF. CDR3 bases: TGCGCCAGCAGGGCAGGGGAGGGATTAAGCTCCTACAATGAGCAGTTCTTC.